The 24 T cell receptor beta chains given below trace back to one sample, sequenced in a study of control samples from healthy donors and cancer patients. Sequenced by immunoSEQ multiplex PCR; TCRdb stores in-frame clones only, minus some. The sample records about 170,000 clones, 94% being singletons. The specimen sequenced was blood. These receptors all come from a young woman in good health.

The rearrangement joins TRBV5-4 to TRBJ1-2; 11 bases fit TRBD1. V gave up 5 bases and J gave up 8 bases; unmatched junction bases: 8. This CDR3 spans 14 amino acids. Germline loops: CDR1 SGHNT, CDR2 YYREEE (reference sequence). The CDR3: CASSTDRGLGGYTF. DNA of the CDR3: TGTGCCAGCAGTACGGACAGGGGGCTAGGCGGCTACACCTTC.

This rearrangement joins TRBV19 to TRBJ2-7; D call uncertain. Germline lookup yields CDR1 LNHDA and CDR2 SQIVND (reference sequence). The CDR3 has 13 amino acids. Trimming cost V 6 bases and J 3 bases, with 12 bases left between them. The CDR3 reads CASRKQQSYEQYF. CDR3 sequence (DNA): TGTGCCAGTAGGAAGCAGCAGAGCTACGAGCAGTACTTC.

The chain employs TRBV24-1 and TRBJ1-5, with TRBD1 identical over 7 bases. Unmatched junction bases numbered 8, after V lost 4 bases and J lost 0 bases. This CDR3 spans 17 amino acids. The germline CDR1 and CDR2 sequences are KGHDR and SFDVKD. The CDR3 DNA follows: TGTGCCACCAGTGACTCGGACAGGCCATATAGCAATCAGCCCCAGCATTTT. Its translation is CATSDSDRPYSNQPQHF.

The chain employs TRBV2 and TRBJ1-2, with TRBD1 identical over 7 bases. In germline, CDR1 is SNHLY, CDR2 FYNNEI. This CDR3 is built from 13 residues. V trimming: 7 bases; J trimming: 2 bases; junction bases outside the gene matches: 4. The CDR3 spells CASTLGQNYGYTF. In DNA form, the CDR3 reads TGTGCCAGCACCCTGGGACAGAACTATGGCTACACCTTC.

The rearrangement joins TRBV5-1 to TRBJ1-1; 7 bases are a match to TRBD1. V dropped 4 bases and J dropped 8; count of bases not matched to a gene: 11. Germline CDR1 is SGHRS and CDR2 is YFSETQ. The CDR3 contains 14 residues. The CDR3 DNA reads TGCGCCAGCAGCGAATTTCGGACAGGTGAAGAAGCTTTCTTT. Encoded protein: CASSEFRTGEEAFF.

As concerns this clone: This CDR3 is also generated by other DNA sequences in the sample. The V and J genes are TRBV6-5 and TRBJ1-2; D might be TRBD1 (6 bases). Germline assignment: CDR1 MNHEY and CDR2 SVGAGI. Trimming stripped 10 bases from V and 12 bases from J, with 30 bases between. The CDR3 extends over 15 amino acids. CDR3 amino acids: CATGNKDRGPYADTF. In DNA, the CDR3 is TGTGCCACCGGAAATAAGGACAGAGGGCCTTACGCGGACACCTTC.

The genes are TRBV12-5 and TRBJ1-1; no firm D call. Germline V gives CDR1 LGHNT, CDR2 FRNRAP. The CDR3 extends over 10 amino acids. Between the trimmed V and J ends, which lost 9 bases and 4 bases, there was a span of 6 bases. The CDR3 DNA is TGTGCTAGCCTAGGCACTGAAGCTTTCTTT. Translated: CASLGTEAFF.

V is TRBV27 and J is TRBJ2-3; D call uncertain. The CDR3 has 13 residues. Trimming stripped 10 bases from V and 0 bases from J, with 11 bases between. Germline CDR1 is MNHEY and CDR2 is SMNVEV (reference sequence). The CDR3 coding sequence is TGTGCCACAAACCATGGGAGCACAGATACGCAGTATTTT. Translating gives CATNHGSTDTQYF.

This chain links TRBV7-9 with TRBJ1-2; D ambiguous. Trimming cost V 5 bases and J 2 bases, with 24 bases left between them. The CDR3 runs to 18 residues. CDR1 SEHNR and CDR2 FQNEAQ come from the germline V gene (reference sequence). The CDR3 here is CASSPLPEDRIINYGYTF. The CDR3 bases are TGTGCCAGCAGCCCCCTCCCGGAGGATAGAATCATCAACTATGGCTACACCTTC.

The J gene is TRBJ1-3, the V gene TRBV10-3, with 7 bases lining up with TRBD1. This CDR3 has 15 amino acids. Germline V gives CDR1 ENHRY, CDR2 SYGVKD. V gave up 2 bases and J gave up 4 bases; unmatched junction bases: 5. In nucleotides, the CDR3 is TGTGCCATCAGTGAGCTACAGGGGATCGGAAACACCATATATTTT. It yields the protein CAISELQGIGNTIYF.

The rearrangement joins TRBV19 to TRBJ1-5, with 9 nucleotides matching TRBD1. V lost 5 bases, J lost 6 bases, and 5 bases stayed unmatched. The CDR3 has 14 amino acids. CDR1 and CDR2 (germline): LNHDA, SQIVND (reference sequence). The chain's CDR3 is CASSEGQGAQPQHF. The DNA of the CDR3 is TGTGCCAGTAGTGAGGGACAGGGTGCTCAGCCCCAGCATTTT.

CDR3 DNA sequence: TGTGCCAGCAGCGACGGATACAATCAGCCCCAGCATTTT. Its translation is CASSDGYNQPQHF. The gene calls are TRBV7-8 and TRBJ1-5; D remains unclear. CDR1 is SGHVS and CDR2 is FQNEAQ in the germline V gene. This CDR3 has 13 amino acids. Trimming pared 5 bases from V and 3 bases from J, leaving 8 bases between.

The V and J genes are TRBV7-8 and TRBJ1-5; no definite D call. The germline V gene encodes CDR1 SGHVS and CDR2 FQNEAQ. V lost 5 bases, J lost 2 bases, and 16 bases lay in between. The CDR3 runs to 16 residues. CDR3 region: CASSTRRTWGNQPQHF. CDR3 coding DNA: TGTGCCAGCAGCACCAGACGGACGTGGGGCAATCAGCCCCAGCATTTT. The entire variable domain, with the rest obtained from reference TRBV7-8 and TRBJ1-5, is as follows: GAGVSQSPRYKVAKRGQDVALRCDPISGHVSLFWYQQALGQGPEFLTYFQNEAQLDKSGLPSDRFFAERPEGSVSTLKIQRTQQEDSAVYLCASSTRRTWGNQPQHFGDGTRLSIL.

This chain connects TRBV15 to TRBJ1-5; tentatively, D is TRBD1 (5 bases). The CDR3 covers 17 residues. With 7 bases removed from V and 0 bases from J, the gap between germline ends came to 19 bases. The germline gives CDR1 LNHNV, CDR2 YYDKDF (reference sequence). CDR3 in DNA: TGTGCCACCACCGGGACGGAATCTCCGTATAGCAATCAGCCCCAGCATTTT. Protein sequence: CATTGTESPYSNQPQHF.

Turning to this clone: The sample contains more than one DNA sequence encoding this CDR3. The chain has TRBV18 and TRBJ1-3; D is unclear. This CDR3 spans 15 amino acids. The germline gives CDR1 KGHSH, CDR2 LQKENI. V was trimmed by 2 bases and J by 0 bases, leaving 8 bases between them. CDR3 sequence reads: CASSPVTDSGNTIYF. The CDR3, as DNA: TGTGCCAGCTCACCAGTCACTGACTCTGGAAACACCATATATTTT.

The chain uses TRBV9 and TRBJ1-1; D unresolved. Germline V gives CDR1 SGDLS, CDR2 YYNGEE. The V end was cut by 3 bases, the J end by 0 bases, with 6 bases between. This CDR3 contains 13 residues. CDR3 DNA: TGTGCCAGCAGCGGTCTCTTGAACACTGAAGCTTTCTTT. Its translation: CASSGLLNTEAFF.

The V and J genes are TRBV11-2 and TRBJ2-1; D may be TRBD1 or TRBD2 (5 bases each). The ends were cut back, 0 bases at V and 2 bases at J, with 11 bases in the middle. Germline loops: CDR1 SGHAT, CDR2 FQNNGV. The CDR3 is 16 amino acids. As DNA, the CDR3 is TGTGCCAGCAGCTTAGATCGGGGCCCGCCCTACAATGAGCAGTTCTTC. This encodes CASSLDRGPPYNEQFF.

This rearrangement joins TRBV6-1 to TRBJ2-2; maybe TRBD2 (5 bases). The CDR3 loop spans 14 amino acids. Trimming pared 3 bases from V and 6 bases from J, leaving 11 bases between. The germline gives CDR1 MNHNS, CDR2 SASEGT. The CDR3 DNA follows: TGTGCCAGCAGTGACCTACTAGAGGCCGGGGAGCTGTTTTTT. It encodes CASSDLLEAGELFF.

The chain recombines TRBV19 with TRBJ1-2, with 7 bases matching TRBD1. CDR3 size: 13 residues. The germline V gene has CDR1 LNHDA and CDR2 SQIVND (reference sequence). The CDR3 loop is CALSTGEDYGYTF. The CDR3 DNA sequence: TGTGCGCTATCAACAGGGGAGGACTATGGCTACACCTTC.

The chain carries TRBV5-4 and TRBJ2-2; no definite D call. This CDR3 has 15 amino acids. Germline CDR1 SGHNT, CDR2 YYREEE (reference sequence). The ends were cut back, 4 bases at V and 4 bases at J, with 14 bases in the middle. The CDR3 DNA reads as TGTGCCAGCAGCCCGAGGCAGCCGGGCACCGGGGAGCTGTTTTTT. Amino acid sequence: CASSPRQPGTGELFF.

The chain joins TRBV24-1 to TRBJ2-3, with D maybe TRBD2 (7 bases). The CDR3 totals 15 residues. Trimming left V 2 bases short and J 2 bases short, with 10 bases between. Germline assignment: CDR1 KGHDR and CDR2 SFDVKD. CDR3 nucleotide sequence: TGTGCCACCAGTGATTCTGGGGGGGCCACAGATACGCAGTATTTT. Its translation: CATSDSGGATDTQYF.

The V gene is TRBV6-1, the J gene TRBJ2-1; no clear D gene. The CDR3 runs to 13 residues. Trimming stripped 0 bases from V and 12 bases from J, with 12 bases between. Germline CDR1 MNHNS, CDR2 SASEGT. The CDR3 DNA is TGTGCCAGCAGTGAAGCGGCTGACACGGGGCAGTTCTTC. Amino acids: CASSEAADTGQFF.

The chain uses TRBV3-1 (or the pseudogene TRBV3-2) and TRBJ2-3; D unclear. Germline CDR1 reads LGHDT; CDR2 reads YNNKEL (reference sequence). This CDR3 spans 15 amino acids. V shed 0 bases and J shed 2 bases, with 9 bases lying between them. The CDR3 here is CASSQDISPTDTQYF. CDR3 in DNA: TGTGCCAGCAGCCAAGATATCTCCCCCACAGATACGCAGTATTTT.

The chain recombines TRBV6-5 with TRBJ1-1; no definite D call. This CDR3 contains 13 residues. Germline CDR1 is MNHEY and CDR2 is SVGAGI. Between the trimmed V and J ends, which lost 7 bases and 1 base, there was a span of 10 bases. Written as DNA, the CDR3 is TGTGCCAGCACCAGGACGAGGAACACTGAAGCTTTCTTT. Its translation: CASTRTRNTEAFF.